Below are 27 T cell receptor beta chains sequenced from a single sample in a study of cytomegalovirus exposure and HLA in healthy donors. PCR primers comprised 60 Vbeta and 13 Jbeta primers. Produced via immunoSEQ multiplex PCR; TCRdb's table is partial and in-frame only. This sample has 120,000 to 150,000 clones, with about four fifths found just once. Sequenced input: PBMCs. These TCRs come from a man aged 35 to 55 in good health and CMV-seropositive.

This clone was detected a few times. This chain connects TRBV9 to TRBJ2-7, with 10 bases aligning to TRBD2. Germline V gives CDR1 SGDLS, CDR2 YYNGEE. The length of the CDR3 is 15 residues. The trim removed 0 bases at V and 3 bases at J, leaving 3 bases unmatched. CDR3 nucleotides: TGTGCCAGCAGCGTAGATGCTAGCGGGAGCTACGAGCAGTACTTC. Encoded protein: CASSVDASGSYEQYF. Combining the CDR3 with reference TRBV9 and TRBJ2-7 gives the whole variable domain DSGVTQTPKHLITATGQRVTLRCSPRSGDLSVYWYQQSLDQGLQFLIQYYNGEERAKGNILERFSAQQFPDLHSELNLSSLELGDSALYFCASSVDASGSYEQYFGPGTRLTVT.

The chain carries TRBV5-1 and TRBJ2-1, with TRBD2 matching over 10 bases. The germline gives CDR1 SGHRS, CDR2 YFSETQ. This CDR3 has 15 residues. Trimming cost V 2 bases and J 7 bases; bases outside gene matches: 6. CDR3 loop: CASSFLAGDGNEQFF. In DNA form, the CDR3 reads TGCGCCAGCAGCTTCCTAGCGGGAGATGGGAATGAGCAGTTCTTC.

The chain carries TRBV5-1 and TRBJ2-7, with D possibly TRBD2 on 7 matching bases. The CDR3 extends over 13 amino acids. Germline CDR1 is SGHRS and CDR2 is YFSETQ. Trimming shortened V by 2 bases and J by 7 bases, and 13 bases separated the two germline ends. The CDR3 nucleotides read TGCGCCAGCAGCTTCGGGGGGCGCGGGGAGCAGTACTTC. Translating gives CASSFGGRGEQYF.

The CDR3 coding sequence is TGCGCCAGCAGCTTGGATCAGGGCAGAAACATTCAGTACTTC. Translated: CASSLDQGRNIQYF. This sequence joins TRBV5-1 and TRBJ2-4; D is possibly TRBD1 (5 bases). From germline, CDR1 is SGHRS and CDR2 YFSETQ. The CDR3 is 14 residues long. Trimming cost V 0 bases and J 6 bases, with 10 bases left between them.

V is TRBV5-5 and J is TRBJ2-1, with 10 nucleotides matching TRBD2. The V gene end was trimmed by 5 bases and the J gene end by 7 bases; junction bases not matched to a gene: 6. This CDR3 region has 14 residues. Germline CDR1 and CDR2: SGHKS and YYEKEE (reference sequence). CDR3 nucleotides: TGTGCCAGCAGGCCGACTAGCGGGCTAAATGAGCAGTTCTTC. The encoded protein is CASRPTSGLNEQFF.

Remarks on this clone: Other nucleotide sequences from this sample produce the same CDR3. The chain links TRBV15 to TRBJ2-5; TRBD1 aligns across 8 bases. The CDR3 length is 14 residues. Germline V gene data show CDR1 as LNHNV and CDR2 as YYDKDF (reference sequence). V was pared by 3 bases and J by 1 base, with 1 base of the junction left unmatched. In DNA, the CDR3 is TGTGCCACCAGCAGGGACAGGGCCCAAGAGACCCAGTACTTC. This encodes CATSRDRAQETQYF.

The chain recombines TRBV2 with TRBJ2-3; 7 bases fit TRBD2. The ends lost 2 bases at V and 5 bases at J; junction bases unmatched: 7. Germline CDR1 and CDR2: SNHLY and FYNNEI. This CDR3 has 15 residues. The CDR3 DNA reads TGTGCCAGCAGTGAAATTGCGGGAGTTCAAGATACGCAGTATTTT. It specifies CASSEIAGVQDTQYF.

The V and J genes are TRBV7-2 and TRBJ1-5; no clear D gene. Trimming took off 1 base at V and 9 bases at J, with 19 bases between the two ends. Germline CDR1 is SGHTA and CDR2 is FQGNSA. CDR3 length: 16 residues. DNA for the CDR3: TGTGCCAGCAGCTTAGGGGCTTCAGGCCGTGGGAGGCCCCAGCATTTT. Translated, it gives CASSLGASGRGRPQHF.

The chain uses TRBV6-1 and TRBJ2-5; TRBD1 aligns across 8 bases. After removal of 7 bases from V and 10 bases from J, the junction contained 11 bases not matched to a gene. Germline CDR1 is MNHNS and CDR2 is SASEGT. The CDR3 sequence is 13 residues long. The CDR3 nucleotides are TGTGCCAGCACATTGGACAGGGTGTCCCACCAGTACTTC. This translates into CASTLDRVSHQYF.

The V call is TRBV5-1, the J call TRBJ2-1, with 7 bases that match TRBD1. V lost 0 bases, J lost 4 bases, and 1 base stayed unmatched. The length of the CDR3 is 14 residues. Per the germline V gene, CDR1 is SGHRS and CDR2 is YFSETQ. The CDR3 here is CASSLEGAYNEQFF. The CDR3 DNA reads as TGCGCCAGCAGCTTGGAGGGGGCTTACAATGAGCAGTTCTTC.

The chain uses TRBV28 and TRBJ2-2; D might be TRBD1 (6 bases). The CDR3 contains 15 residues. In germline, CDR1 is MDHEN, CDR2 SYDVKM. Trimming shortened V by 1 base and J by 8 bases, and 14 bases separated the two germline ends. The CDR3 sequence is CASSLSAGTSGELFF. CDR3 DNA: TGTGCCAGCAGTTTATCCGCCGGGACATCTGGGGAGCTGTTTTTT.

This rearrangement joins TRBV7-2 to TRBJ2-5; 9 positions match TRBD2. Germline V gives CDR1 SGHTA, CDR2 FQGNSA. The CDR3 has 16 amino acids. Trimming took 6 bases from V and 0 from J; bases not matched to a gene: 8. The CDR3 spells CASSFTSGGYQETQYF. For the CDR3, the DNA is TGTGCCAGCAGTTTTACGAGCGGGGGGTACCAAGAGACCCAGTACTTC. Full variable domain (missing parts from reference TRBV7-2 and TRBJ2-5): GAGVSQSPSNKVTEKGKDVELRCDPISGHTALYWYRQSLGQGLEFLIYFQGNSAPDKSGLPSDRFSAERTGGSVSTLTIQRTQQEDSAVYLCASSFTSGGYQETQYFGPGTRLLVL.

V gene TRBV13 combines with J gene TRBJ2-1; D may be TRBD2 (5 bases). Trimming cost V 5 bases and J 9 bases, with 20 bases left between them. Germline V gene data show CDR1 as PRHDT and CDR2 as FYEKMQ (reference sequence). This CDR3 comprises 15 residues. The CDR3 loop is CASSPHRDNNGEQFF. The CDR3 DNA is TGTGCCAGCAGCCCCCACCGGGATAATAATGGTGAGCAGTTCTTC.

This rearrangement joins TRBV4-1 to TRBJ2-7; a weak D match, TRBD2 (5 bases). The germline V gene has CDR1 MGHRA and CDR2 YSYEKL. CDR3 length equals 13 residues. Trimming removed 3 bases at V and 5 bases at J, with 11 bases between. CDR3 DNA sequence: TGCGCCAGCAGCCAGGGAGTAGGCCACGAGCAGTACTTC. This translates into CASSQGVGHEQYF.

CDR3 nucleotide sequence: TGTGCCAGCTCACCCGGAGTATCCGGCAATCAGCCCCAGCATTTT. It translates to CASSPGVSGNQPQHF. The chain joins TRBV18 to TRBJ1-5; no firm D call. V dropped 3 bases and J dropped 2 bases, with 11 bases sitting between them. The length of the CDR3 is 15 residues. Germline loops: CDR1 KGHSH, CDR2 LQKENI.

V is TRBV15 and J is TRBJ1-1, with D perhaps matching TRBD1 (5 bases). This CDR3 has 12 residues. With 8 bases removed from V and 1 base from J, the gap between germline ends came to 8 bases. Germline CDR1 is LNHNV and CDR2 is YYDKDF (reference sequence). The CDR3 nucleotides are TGTGCCACCGAACAGGAGAACACTGAAGCTTTCTTT. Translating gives CATEQENTEAFF.

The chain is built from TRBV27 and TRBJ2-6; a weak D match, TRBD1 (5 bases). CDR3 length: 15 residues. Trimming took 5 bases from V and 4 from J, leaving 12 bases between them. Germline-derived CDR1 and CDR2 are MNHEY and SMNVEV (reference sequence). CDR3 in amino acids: CASSLGGAGANVLTF. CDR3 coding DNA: TGTGCCAGCAGTCTAGGTGGGGCAGGGGCCAACGTCCTGACTTTC.

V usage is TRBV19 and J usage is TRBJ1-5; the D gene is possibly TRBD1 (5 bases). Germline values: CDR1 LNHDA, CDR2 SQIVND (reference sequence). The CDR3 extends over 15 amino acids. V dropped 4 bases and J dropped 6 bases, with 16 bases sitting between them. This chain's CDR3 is CASSTSAGLGQPQHF. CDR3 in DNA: TGTGCCAGTAGTACCTCCGCGGGGCTGGGTCAGCCCCAGCATTTT. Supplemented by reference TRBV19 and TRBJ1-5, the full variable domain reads DGGITQSPKYLFRKEGQNVTLSCEQNLNHDAMYWYRQDPGQGLRLIYYSQIVNDFQKGDIAEGYSVSREKKESFPLTVTSAQKNPTAFYLCASSTSAGLGQPQHFGDGTRLSIL.

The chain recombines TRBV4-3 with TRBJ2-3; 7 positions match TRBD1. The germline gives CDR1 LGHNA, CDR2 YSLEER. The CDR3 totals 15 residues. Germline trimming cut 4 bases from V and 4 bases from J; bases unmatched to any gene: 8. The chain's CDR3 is CASSPVGTAADTQYF. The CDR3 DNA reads TGCGCCAGCAGCCCCGTGGGGACAGCGGCAGATACGCAGTATTTT.

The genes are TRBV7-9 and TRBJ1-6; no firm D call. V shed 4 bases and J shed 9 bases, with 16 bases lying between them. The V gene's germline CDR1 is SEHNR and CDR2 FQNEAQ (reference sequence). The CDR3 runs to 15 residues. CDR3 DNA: TGTGCCAGCAGCTCCTCTAACGCCGGGAGTTCACCCCTCCACTTT. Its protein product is CASSSSNAGSSPLHF.

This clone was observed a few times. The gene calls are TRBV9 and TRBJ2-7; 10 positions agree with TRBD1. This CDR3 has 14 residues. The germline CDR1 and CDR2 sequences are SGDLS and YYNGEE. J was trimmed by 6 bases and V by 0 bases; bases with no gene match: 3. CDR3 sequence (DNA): TGTGCCAGCAGCGTAGGGGGGACAGGGGCCGAGCAGTACTTC. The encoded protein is CASSVGGTGAEQYF.

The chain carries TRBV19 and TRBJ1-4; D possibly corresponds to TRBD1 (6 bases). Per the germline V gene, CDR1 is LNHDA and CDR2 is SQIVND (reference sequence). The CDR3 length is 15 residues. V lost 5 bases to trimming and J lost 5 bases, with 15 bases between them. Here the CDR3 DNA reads TGTGCCAGTAGTCTCGAGACAGGAACAAATGAAAAACTGTTTTTT. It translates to CASSLETGTNEKLFF.

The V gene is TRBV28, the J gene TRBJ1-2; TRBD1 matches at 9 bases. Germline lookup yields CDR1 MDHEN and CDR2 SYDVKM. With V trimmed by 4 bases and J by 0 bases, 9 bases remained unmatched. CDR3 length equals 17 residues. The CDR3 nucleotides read TGTGCCAGCAGTTCGCCGGGACAGGGCTGGGCTAACTATGGCTACACCTTC. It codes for CASSSPGQGWANYGYTF.

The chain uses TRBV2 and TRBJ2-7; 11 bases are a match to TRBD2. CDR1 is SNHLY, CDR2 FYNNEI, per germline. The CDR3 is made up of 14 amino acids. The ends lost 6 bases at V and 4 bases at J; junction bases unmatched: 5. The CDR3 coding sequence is TGTGCCAGCAGAGACCCTAGCGGGGGGTACGAGCAGTACTTC. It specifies CASRDPSGGYEQYF.

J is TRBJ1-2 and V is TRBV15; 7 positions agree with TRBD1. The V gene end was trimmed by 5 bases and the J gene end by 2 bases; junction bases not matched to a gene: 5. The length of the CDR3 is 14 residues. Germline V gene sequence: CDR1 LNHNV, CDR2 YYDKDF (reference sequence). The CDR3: CATSSGTANYGYTF. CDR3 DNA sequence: TGTGCCACCAGCTCTGGGACAGCCAACTATGGCTACACCTTC.

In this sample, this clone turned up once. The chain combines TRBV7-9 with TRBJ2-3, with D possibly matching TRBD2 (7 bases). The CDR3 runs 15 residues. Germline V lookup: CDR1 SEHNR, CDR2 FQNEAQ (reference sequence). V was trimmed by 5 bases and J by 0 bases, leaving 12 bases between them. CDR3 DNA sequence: TGTGCCAGCAGCCCTAGGGGGGGGAGCACAGATACGCAGTATTTT. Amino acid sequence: CASSPRGGSTDTQYF.

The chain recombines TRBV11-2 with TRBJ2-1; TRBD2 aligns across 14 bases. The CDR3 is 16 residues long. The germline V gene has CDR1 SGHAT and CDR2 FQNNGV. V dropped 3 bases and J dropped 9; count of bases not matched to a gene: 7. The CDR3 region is CASSLVGTSGRSEQFF. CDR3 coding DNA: TGTGCCAGCAGCTTGGTAGGGACTAGCGGGAGAAGTGAGCAGTTCTTC.